These T cell receptor beta chains were read from a single sample in a study of T cell responses to AZD1222 COVID-19 vaccine. Only in-frame clones appear in the TCRdb table, and some are missing; sequencing was by immunoSEQ multiplex PCR. The sample records 75,000 to 95,000 clones, about 85% being singletons. This material consisted of peripheral blood, taken 28 days after the second AZD1222 dose. The receptor set was obtained from an adult who received the AZD1222 COVID-19 vaccine. CDR3s include the opening cysteine and the closing phenylalanine or tryptophan. The order of the fields is D gene, V gene, J gene, clone size, CDR3 DNA, CDR3 protein. A D gene is named only where the DNA matches it firmly. Not every row has a clone size; where given, it reads once, few, many or a size class.

TRBD1,TRBV5-4,TRBJ2-5,NA,TGTGCCAGCAGCTTGGCCGGGGGACAGGGGCCCCAAGAGACCCAGTACTTC,CASSLAGGQGPQETQYF
NA,TRBV13,TRBJ1-5,NA,TGTGCCAGCAGCTTAAAAGGGGAAGGTCAGCCCCAGCATTTT,CASSLKGEGQPQHF
NA,TRBV7-2,TRBJ2-1,NA,TGTGCCAGCAGCCTCCAGGGGATCGACAATGAGCAGTTCTTC,CASSLQGIDNEQFF
NA,TRBV5-1,TRBJ2-5,once,TGCGCCAGCAGCTTGGAACAGCTCCAAGAGACCCAGTACTTC,CASSLEQLQETQYF
TRBD2,TRBV15,TRBJ2-3,NA,TGTGCCACCAGGAGGGCCGGGACTAGCGGGCACACAGATACGCAGTATTTT,CATRRAGTSGHTDTQYF
NA,TRBV28,TRBJ2-6,NA,TGTGCCAGCAGTCCCCCCTCTGGGGCCAACGTCCTGACTTTC,CASSPPSGANVLTF
NA,TRBV6-5,TRBJ1-3,NA,TGTGCCAGCAGTTACACCGAGGCTGGAAACACCATATATTTT,CASSYTEAGNTIYF
TRBD2,TRBV7-9,TRBJ2-5,NA,TGTGCCACCACGCCACAACCGGCGGGGGGCCAAGAGACCCAGTACTTC,CATTPQPAGGQETQYF
NA,TRBV2,TRBJ2-7,NA,TGTGCCAGCTCCACCTACGAGCAGTACTTC,CASSTYEQYF
NA,TRBV28,TRBJ2-1,NA,TGTGCCAGCAGTTTCAGAGAGCAGTTCTTC,CASSFREQFF
NA,TRBV18,TRBJ2-7,NA,TGTGCCAGCTCACCACTTGTAGGTGCGAGCTCCTACGAGCAGTACTTC,CASSPLVGASSYEQYF
NA,TRBV2,TRBJ2-7,NA,TGTGCCAGCAGTGAACAGGGGACACCCTCCTACGAGCAGTACTTC,CASSEQGTPSYEQYF
NA,TRBV7-2,TRBJ2-1,NA,TGTGCCAGCAGCCCGGAGTTCTTTGAGCAGTTCTTC,CASSPEFFEQFF
TRBD1,TRBV3-1/TRBV3-2,TRBJ1-3,NA,TGTGCCAGCAGCCCCCGGGACAGGGTCGCAGGAAACACCATATATTTT,CASSPRDRVAGNTIYF
NA,TRBV5-4,TRBJ1-2,NA,TGTGCCAGCAGCTTGCTAGGGGCGAGGGGCTACACCTTC,CASSLLGARGYTF
NA,TRBV9,TRBJ2-7,NA,TGTGCCAGCAGCTACTCTACAGGATTCTACGAGCAGTACTTC,CASSYSTGFYEQYF
NA,TRBV6-5,TRBJ1-2,NA,TGTGCCAGCACTCAGGGGCCTCTAGGCTACACCTTC,CASTQGPLGYTF
TRBD1,TRBV19,TRBJ2-7,once,TGTGCCAGTAGTATGACAGGGGGCATTGGCGAGCAGTACTTC,CASSMTGGIGEQYF
TRBD2,TRBV3-1/TRBV3-2,TRBJ2-5,NA,TGTGCCAGCAGCCTCACGACTAGCGGGGGGAGGGAGACCCAGTACTTC,CASSLTTSGGRETQYF
NA,TRBV7-6,TRBJ2-5,NA,TGTGCCAGCGCCTTCTCTACAGCAGAGACCCAGTACTTC,CASAFSTAETQYF
NA,TRBV5-8,TRBJ1-5,NA,TGTGCCAGCAGCTCCCGGGACGGAATTTATAGCAATCAGCCCCAGCATTTT,CASSSRDGIYSNQPQHF
NA,TRBV6-4,TRBJ1-1,NA,TGTGCCAGCAGTCCTTATCTGTGGGACACTGAAGCTTTCTTT,CASSPYLWDTEAFF
TRBD1,TRBV29-1,TRBJ1-3,NA,TGCAGCGTCATGACAGGGACTGGAAACACCATATATTTT,CSVMTGTGNTIYF
TRBD1,TRBV30,TRBJ2-2,NA,TGTGCCTGGACTGCAGGGGGCAGGAACACCGGGGAGCTGTTTTTT,CAWTAGGRNTGELFF
TRBD2,TRBV29-1,TRBJ2-1,NA,TGCAGCGTTGAGTTCCACTTGGCGGGAGGCTCCTACAATGAGCAGTTCTTC,CSVEFHLAGGSYNEQFF
TRBD1,TRBV7-3,TRBJ2-2,NA,TGTGCCAGCTCCAGGGGGCTGGTCGGGGAGCTGTTTTTT,CASSRGLVGELFF
NA,TRBV6-5,TRBJ1-6,NA,TGTGCCAGCAGATCAGACAACTCCTATAATTCACCCCTCCACTTT,CASRSDNSYNSPLHF
TRBD2,TRBV30,TRBJ2-1,NA,TGTGCCTTGACTAGCGGGAGGGCTCTCTACAATGAGCAGTTCTTC,CALTSGRALYNEQFF
TRBD1,TRBV2,TRBJ2-1,NA,TGTGCCAGCAGTGAGGGACAGGTTTTCGCTAATGAGCAGTTCTTC,CASSEGQVFANEQFF
NA,TRBV6-5,TRBJ2-1,NA,TGTGCCAGCAGTACGGGACTCCCCGGGGCGGATGAGCAGTTCTTC,CASSTGLPGADEQFF
TRBD1,TRBV6-5,TRBJ1-5,NA,TGTGCCAGCAGCCTTGGACAGGGGGCCTTTCAGCCCCAGCATTTT,CASSLGQGAFQPQHF
TRBD1,TRBV3-1/TRBV3-2,TRBJ1-1,NA,TGTGCCAGCAGCCAGGGACAGACGAACACTGAAGCTTTCTTT,CASSQGQTNTEAFF
NA,TRBV24-1,TRBJ1-3,NA,TGTGCCACCCTAATCCGGACAGCGGACACCATATATTTT,CATLIRTADTIYF
NA,TRBV5-1,TRBJ1-2,few,TGCGCCAGCAGCTTGGGACAGATATATGGCTACACCTTC,CASSLGQIYGYTF
TRBD1,TRBV27,TRBJ1-2,NA,TGTGCCAGCAGGGGCGGGACAGGTTTCGACCGGGGCTACACCTTC,CASRGGTGFDRGYTF
NA,TRBV13,TRBJ2-7,NA,TGTGCCAGCAGCCCCCGGTCGCCCATCGAGCAGTACTTC,CASSPRSPIEQYF
NA,TRBV28,TRBJ2-3,NA,TGTGCCAGCAGTTTGGAGGGGAGTTCGGATACGCAGTATTTT,CASSLEGSSDTQYF
TRBD1,TRBV6-5,TRBJ2-7,NA,TGTGCCAGCACCGACAGACAGGGACCATCCTACGAGCAGTACTTC,CASTDRQGPSYEQYF
TRBD1,TRBV12-3/TRBV12-4,TRBJ2-7,NA,TGTGCCAGCGGCCGGGACAGCTCCTACGAGCAGTACTTC,CASGRDSSYEQYF
NA,TRBV19,TRBJ2-2,medium-sized,TGTGCCAGTAGTAACTCAATGGGGCCGGGCCTCCCCCCGTCCGGGGAGCTGTTTTTT,CASSNSMGPGLPPSGELFF
TRBD2,TRBV19,TRBJ2-1,NA,TGTGCCAGTAGTATTGGTAGCGGGAGCTACAATGAGCAGTTCTTC,CASSIGSGSYNEQFF
NA,TRBV6-5,TRBJ2-7,NA,TGTGCCAGCAGTTACGGGGGGGCTCGCTCCTACGAGCAGTACTTC,CASSYGGARSYEQYF